The 31 T cell receptor beta chains below all came from one sample that was sequenced in a study of T cell clonality in common variable immunodeficiency. Profiled with immunoSEQ multiplex PCR; TCRdb holds only in-frame clones, not every one. This sample carries 40,000 to 45,000 clones, none of them present only once. Sequencing was performed on peripheral blood mononuclear cells. All receptors derive from a person aged 18 to 75 in good health.

This clone appeared many times. With the read ending 3 residues before the CDR3 end, the germline J gene is used to fill in that end. This chain connects TRBV19 to TRBJ1-5, with a possible D match to TRBD1 (5 bases). The CDR3 is 15 residues long. The V and J ends lost 1 base and 0 bases respectively, with 7 bases between them. Germline V CDR1 and CDR2: LNHDA, SQIVND (reference sequence). The CDR3 loop reads CASSIGQLSNQPQHF. The CDR3 bases that were read are TGTGCCAGTAGTATAGGACAGCTTAGCAATCAGCCC. The whole variable domain, remainder taken from reference TRBV19 and TRBJ1-5, is DGGITQSPKYLFRKEGQNVTLSCEQNLNHDAMYWYRQDPGQGLRLIYYSQIVNDFQKGDIAEGYSVSREKKESFPLTVTSAQKNPTAFYLCASSIGQLSNQPQHFGDGTRLSIL.

In this sample, this clone turned up many times. Read sequence stops 3 residues before the CDR3 end, and the germline J gene provides the missing end. The chain uses TRBV30 and TRBJ2-2; 9 positions match TRBD2. In germline, CDR1 is GTSNPN, CDR2 SVGIG (reference sequence). V trimming: 2 bases; J trimming: 5 bases; junction bases outside the gene matches: 6. This CDR3 comprises 15 residues. The CDR3: CAWSSGRGGTGELFF. Incomplete CDR3 DNA: TGTGCCTGGAGTTCCGGGCGGGGGGGAACCGGGGAG. The full variable domain, in which reference TRBV30 and TRBJ2-2 provide the parts outside the CDR3, is SQTIHQWPATLVQPVGSPLSLECTVEGTSNPNLYWYRQAAGRGLQLLFYSVGIGQISSEVPQNLSASRPQDRQFILSSKKLLLSDSGFYLCAWSSGRGGTGELFFGEGSRLTVL.

This clone has at least ten counts. Coverage ceases 3 residues before the CDR3 finishes, and the germline J gene fills in the end. The chain recombines TRBV6-4 with TRBJ1-1; a possible D gene is TRBD1 (5 bases). CDR1 and CDR2 from the germline V gene are MRHNA and SNTAGT. CDR3 length: 13 amino acids. The V gene lost 2 bases and the J gene lost 4 bases, with 8 bases spanning the gap. This CDR3 is CASSDGGVTEAFF. The CDR3 bases that were read are TGTGCCAGCAGTGACGGAGGGGTCACTGAA.

A few counts support this clone. Read coverage stops 3 residues before the CDR3 terminus; the germline J gene supplies the remainder. The genes are TRBV19 and TRBJ1-5; D unresolved. Germline CDR1 is LNHDA and CDR2 is SQIVND (reference sequence). Trimming pared 2 bases from V and 3 bases from J, leaving 11 bases between. The CDR3 is 15 amino acids. The CDR3 DNA, read in part, is TGTGCCAGTAGTATAAAGGGTGGGTTCAATCAGCCC. Translation: CASSIKGGFNQP. The complete CDR3 protein is CASSIKGGFNQPQHF.

This clone was detected many times. The read terminates 3 residues ahead of where the CDR3 ends, so the germline J gene completes it. The V and J genes are TRBV20-1 and TRBJ1-2, with 8 bases matching TRBD1. This CDR3 contains 14 residues. The V gene end was trimmed by 3 bases and the J gene end by 3 bases; junction bases not matched to a gene: 6. CDR1 DFQATT and CDR2 SNEGSKA come from the germline V gene (reference sequence). The CDR3 bases that were read are TGCAGTGCTAGGGTCGACAGGGGTTACTATGGC. Protein product: CSARVDRGYYG. The full-length CDR3 reads as CSARVDRGYYGYTF.

There are many counts of this clone. Sequencing ends 3 residues short of the CDR3 end; the germline J gene provides the rest. The chain couples TRBV2 to TRBJ1-2; TRBD1 matches at 9 bases. This CDR3 contains 16 residues. V lost 4 bases, J lost 6 bases, and 12 bases stayed unmatched. Germline V gene sequence: CDR1 SNHLY, CDR2 FYNNEI. The DNA read from the CDR3 is TGTGCCAGCAGTGTGGTAAACAGGGGGCGCGGAAATGGC. As protein: CASSVVNRGRGNG. The CDR3 as a whole reads CASSVVNRGRGNGYTF.

In this sample, this clone turned up many times. CDR3 bases read: TGTGCCAGCAGCCAAGAACGAAGCGCCAATTCCTACGAG. Translating it yields CASSQERSANSYE. The full CDR3 sequence reads CASSQERSANSYEQYF. The chain uses TRBV4-2 and TRBJ2-7; D is uncertain. The read gets to within 3 residues of the CDR3 end, and the germline J gene fills in the rest. Germline lookup yields CDR1 LGHNA and CDR2 YNFKEQ. The CDR3 loop spans 16 amino acids. The germline V and J ends were trimmed by 0 bases and 1 base, with 13 bases remaining between them.

This clone was found many times. The read finishes 3 residues shy of the CDR3 end, and the germline J gene is used to complete it. The V call is TRBV29-1, the J call TRBJ2-2, with TRBD2 matching 7 bases. CDR3 length: 14 residues. Per the germline V gene, CDR1 is SQVTM and CDR2 is ANQGSEA. The V segment lost 4 bases and the J segment 2 bases; nucleotides outside the gene matches: 4. The CDR3 sequence is CSVGGGVNTGELFF. CDR3 bases read: TGCAGCGTTGGGGGGGGAGTTAACACCGGGGAG.

This clone was seen many times. The read ends 3 residues early relative to the CDR3; the germline J gene fills the gap. The V call is TRBV20-1, the J call TRBJ2-1; 11 nucleotides match TRBD2. With V trimmed by 2 bases and J by 5 bases, 8 bases remained unmatched. In germline, CDR1 is DFQATT, CDR2 SNEGSKA (reference sequence). CDR3 size: 16 residues. The part of the CDR3 DNA that was read is TGCAGTGCTAGACCCTTTAGCGGGAGGGAGAACAATGAG. As protein: CSARPFSGRENNE. The complete CDR3 sequence is CSARPFSGRENNEQFF.

The sample holds many counts of this clone. The read falls 3 residues short of the CDR3 end, and the missing part is taken from the germline J gene. The rearrangement joins TRBV4-1 to TRBJ2-2; no definite D call. Per the germline V gene, CDR1 is MGHRA and CDR2 is YSYEKL. There are 12 residues in the CDR3. CDR3 residues: CASSQTGEKLFF. Incomplete CDR3 DNA: TGCGCCAGCAGCCAGACTGGAGAAAAG.

Ten or more counts support this clone. The CDR3 goes on 3 residues after the read ends, and that part is filled in from the germline J gene. The chain joins TRBV20-1 to TRBJ1-6; D perhaps matches TRBD1 (6 bases). CDR1 and CDR2 (germline): DFQATT, SNEGSKA (reference sequence). The CDR3 is made up of 14 amino acids. Partial CDR3 DNA: TGCAGTGCTGTAGAGGGGGGGTCCATGGTGCCC. Translating it yields CSAVEGGSMVP. The entire CDR3 reads CSAVEGGSMVPLHF.

This clone was detected only a few times. The read is 3 residues too short to cover the CDR3 end, so that end is filled in from the germline J gene. The V gene is TRBV7-9, the J gene TRBJ2-7, with 9 bases matching TRBD1. V trimming: 2 bases; J trimming: 4 bases; junction bases outside the gene matches: 3. The germline gives CDR1 SEHNR, CDR2 FQNEAQ (reference sequence). This CDR3 has 14 amino acids. CDR3 sequence: CASSLTGTGYEQYF. The part of the CDR3 DNA that was read is TGTGCCAGCAGCTTAACCGGGACAGGGTACGAG. Complete variable domain (other parts from reference TRBV7-9 and TRBJ2-7): DTGVSQNPRHKITKRGQNVTFRCDPISEHNRLYWYRQTLGQGPEFLTYFQNEAQLEKSRLLSDRFSAERPKGSFSTLEIQRTEQGDSAMYLCASSLTGTGYEQYFGPGTRLTVT.

The table lists this clone with many counts. Read data end 3 residues before the CDR3 end; the end is taken from the germline J gene. The gene calls are TRBV6-2 or TRBV6-3 and TRBJ1-2; the match to TRBD1 covers 7 bases. With 2 bases clipped from V and 6 bases from J, the junction kept 0 bases outside the gene matches. The CDR3 consists of 12 residues. Germline assignment: CDR1 MNHEY and CDR2 SVGEGT. CDR3 bases read: TGTGCCAGCAGTTACGGGACAGATGGC. Protein product: CASSYGTDG. The full CDR3 protein reads CASSYGTDGYTF.

A note on this clone: The read ends 3 residues early relative to the CDR3; the germline J gene fills the gap. The chain carries TRBV5-1 and TRBJ2-1; 9 nucleotides line up with TRBD2. This CDR3 contains 14 residues. The trim removed 3 bases at V and 4 bases at J, leaving 2 bases unmatched. Per the germline V gene, CDR1 is SGHRS and CDR2 is YFSETQ. CDR3 DNA (partial): TGCGCCAGCAGCTATAGCGGGGGTTACAATGAG. Translating gives CASSYSGGYNE. The entire CDR3 protein is CASSYSGGYNEQFF.

This clone was detected many times. The read terminates 3 residues before the CDR3 end, so the remaining end is supplied by the germline J gene. The chain carries TRBV20-1 and TRBJ1-3, with a weak D call TRBD1 (6 bases). Germline V gene sequence: CDR1 DFQATT, CDR2 SNEGSKA (reference sequence). Trimming left V 1 base short and J 4 bases short, with 14 bases between. There are 15 residues in the CDR3. CDR3 protein: CSARVPGDPGNTIYF. The sequenced CDR3 bases are TGCAGTGCTAGAGTACCAGGGGACCCCGGAAACACC.

This clone appeared many times. The read falls 3 residues short of the CDR3 end, and the missing part is taken from the germline J gene. The chain joins TRBV7-9 to TRBJ1-2; D uncertain. The V gene's germline CDR1 is SEHNR and CDR2 FQNEAQ (reference sequence). With 2 bases removed from V and 2 bases from J, the gap between germline ends came to 9 bases. The CDR3 is 14 residues long. CDR3 amino acids: CASSLKQVNYGYTF. The CDR3 DNA, read in part, is TGTGCCAGCAGCTTAAAGCAAGTAAACTATGGC.

This clone was seen ten or more times. Read sequence stops 3 residues before the CDR3 end, and the germline J gene provides the missing end. The chain joins TRBV5-5 to TRBJ2-5; D is undetermined. The V end was cut by 1 base, the J end by 3 bases, with 13 bases between. Germline V gives CDR1 SGHKS, CDR2 YYEKEE (reference sequence). The CDR3 totals 15 residues. The CDR3 bases that were read are TGTGCCAGCAGCTTGAATATATTTATTAAAGAGACC. Its translation is CASSLNIFIKET. The complete CDR3 sequence is CASSLNIFIKETQYF.

The table lists this clone with many counts. The read is 3 residues too short to cover the CDR3 end, so that end is filled in from the germline J gene. V and J are TRBV2 and TRBJ2-1; D ambiguous. The CDR3 is 15 residues long. V was clipped by 6 bases and J by 0 bases, with 12 bases between them. Germline V gene lookup returns CDR1 SNHLY and CDR2 FYNNEI. CDR3 amino acids: CASRPDTSSYNEQFF. The CDR3 bases that were read are TGTGCCAGCAGACCTGACACCAGCTCCTACAATGAG.

On this clone: The read gets to within 3 residues of the CDR3 end, and the germline J gene fills in the rest. This chain uses TRBV19 with TRBJ1-1, with unresolved D. In germline, CDR1 is LNHDA, CDR2 SQIVND (reference sequence). The CDR3 extends over 11 amino acids. The V and J ends lost 11 bases and 3 bases respectively, with 10 bases between them. This CDR3 is CASRRDTEAFF. The covered CDR3 bases are TGTGCCTCCCGGCGGGACACTGAA.

This clone has at least ten counts. The covered CDR3 bases are TGTGCCAGCAGCCCAGGGGTAACTAATGAAAAA. Protein: CASSPGVTNEK. From start to end, the CDR3 is CASSPGVTNEKLFF. This chain uses TRBV7-9 with TRBJ1-4, with D possibly being TRBD1 (6 bases). The read ends 3 residues before the CDR3 terminus; that terminus is restored from the germline J gene. Germline assignment: CDR1 SEHNR and CDR2 FQNEAQ (reference sequence). The CDR3 contains 14 residues. V lost 5 bases and J lost 1, with 8 bases in between.

This clone has a handful of counts. Read data end 3 residues before the CDR3 end; the end is taken from the germline J gene. The chain is built from TRBV19 and TRBJ1-2; 7 nucleotides agree with TRBD1. V dropped 6 bases and J dropped 3; count of bases not matched to a gene: 1. The CDR3 loop spans 12 amino acids. Germline-derived CDR1 and CDR2 are LNHDA and SQIVND (reference sequence). CDR3 region: CASRQGHYGYTF. Incomplete CDR3 DNA: TGTGCCAGTAGACAGGGGCACTATGGC. The full variable domain, completed using reference TRBV19 and TRBJ1-2, is DGGITQSPKYLFRKEGQNVTLSCEQNLNHDAMYWYRQDPGQGLRLIYYSQIVNDFQKGDIAEGYSVSREKKESFPLTVTSAQKNPTAFYLCASRQGHYGYTFGSGTRLTVV.

This clone was seen many times. The sequence runs out 3 residues before the end of the CDR3; the remainder is reconstructed from the germline J gene. The chain has TRBV14 and TRBJ2-1, with D possibly TRBD1 on 6 matching bases. Looked up from germline, CDR1 is SGHDN and CDR2 is FVKESK. This CDR3 spans 15 amino acids. V lost 1 base to trimming and J lost 9 bases, with 16 bases between them. CDR3 bases read: TGTGCCAGCAGCCAAGGGACAGCGAAGTCGAGTGAG. Translating gives CASSQGTAKSSE. The complete CDR3 reads CASSQGTAKSSEQFF.

For this clone: The read terminates 3 residues before the CDR3 end, so the remaining end is supplied by the germline J gene. V gene TRBV20-1 combines with J gene TRBJ2-7; perhaps TRBD2 as D (5 bases). CDR3 size: 15 residues. Germline CDR1 and CDR2: DFQATT and SNEGSKA (reference sequence). The germline V and J ends were trimmed by 0 bases and 0 bases, with 12 bases remaining between them. The sequenced CDR3 bases are TGCAGTGCTAGAGATTTAGCGTCAAGCTCCTACGAG. The encoded protein is CSARDLASSSYE. The entire CDR3 protein reads CSARDLASSSYEQYF.

This clone has a count of ten or more. From the germline J gene comes the end of the CDR3, since the read stops 3 residues before it. This sequence joins TRBV19 and TRBJ2-2; maybe TRBD2 (5 bases). The CDR3 totals 13 residues. The V gene lost 6 bases and the J gene lost 6 bases, with 11 bases spanning the gap. Germline V gene lookup returns CDR1 LNHDA and CDR2 SQIVND (reference sequence). The DNA read from the CDR3 is TGTGCCAGTAGCGTTATCGGGGCCGGGGAG. Translation: CASSVIGAGE. The CDR3 in its entirety is CASSVIGAGELFF.

This clone was picked up many times. Read coverage stops 3 residues before the CDR3 terminus; the germline J gene supplies the remainder. V usage is TRBV2 and J usage is TRBJ2-3, with 11 bases that match TRBD2. V lost 7 bases, J lost 3 bases, and 3 bases stayed unmatched. The V gene's germline CDR1 is SNHLY and CDR2 FYNNEI. The length of the CDR3 is 14 residues. The CDR3 bases that were read are TGTGCCAGCATCCGGACTAGCGGGACAGATACG. Translating gives CASIRTSGTDT. The whole CDR3 region reads CASIRTSGTDTQYF.

This clone appeared many times. The read falls 3 residues short of the CDR3 end, and the missing part is taken from the germline J gene. The chain employs TRBV20-1 and TRBJ1-2, with D perhaps TRBD1 (5 bases). V lost 5 bases and J 3 bases, leaving 16 bases between the germline ends. The CDR3 totals 14 residues. Per the germline V gene, CDR1 is DFQATT and CDR2 is SNEGSKA (reference sequence). CDR3 sequence reads: CSAGEDWGDYGYTF. CDR3 DNA, as far as it was read: TGCAGTGCTGGCGAGGATTGGGGGGACTATGGC.

This clone was recorded at least ten times. The read ends 3 residues early relative to the CDR3; the germline J gene fills the gap. This chain links TRBV19 with TRBJ1-2; possibly TRBD1 for D (5 bases). V was pared by 3 bases and J by 0 bases, with 14 bases between. The CDR3 consists of 16 residues. CDR1 and CDR2 (germline): LNHDA, SQIVND (reference sequence). The DNA read from the CDR3 is TGTGCCAGTAGTATCAAAACAGGCTCCTCTAACTATGGC. This translates into CASSIKTGSSNYG. The entire CDR3 protein is CASSIKTGSSNYGYTF.

In its sample, this clone was seen many times. The read terminates 3 residues ahead of where the CDR3 ends, so the germline J gene completes it. This chain links TRBV7-6 with TRBJ2-3, with D maybe TRBD2 (6 bases). The CDR3 contains 14 residues. Trimming cost V 4 bases and J 1 base, with 9 bases left between them. Germline V gene data show CDR1 as SGHVS and CDR2 as FNYEAQ. The CDR3 DNA, read in part, is TGTGCCAGCAGCTCCTCTAGCGGCACAGATACG. It codes for CASSSSSGTDT. The whole CDR3 protein reads CASSSSSGTDTQYF.

A note on this clone: Read data end 3 residues before the CDR3 end; the end is taken from the germline J gene. The chain joins TRBV11-2 to TRBJ1-2, with TRBD1 identical over 7 bases. The CDR3 consists of 14 residues. Trimming took 5 bases from V and 3 from J; bases not matched to a gene: 6. CDR1 is SGHAT, CDR2 FQNNGV, per germline. The sequenced part of the CDR3 DNA is TGTGCCAGCAGCCCTAGGGGGCGGTACTATGGC. This sequence encodes CASSPRGRYYG. The full-length CDR3 reads as CASSPRGRYYGYTF.

This clone was recorded many times. Read data end 3 residues before the CDR3 end; the end is taken from the germline J gene. The chain recombines TRBV11-2 with TRBJ1-4; D remains unclear. The V gene's germline CDR1 is SGHAT and CDR2 FQNNGV. The CDR3 covers 15 residues. V was shortened by 5 bases and J by 0 bases, with 10 bases between the two germline ends. The CDR3 spells CASSHIQATNEKLFF. The DNA read from the CDR3 is TGTGCCAGCAGCCATATTCAGGCAACTAATGAAAAA.

In this sample, this clone turned up many times. The DNA ends 3 residues before the CDR3 does, and the rest of the CDR3 is filled in from the germline J gene. This chain connects TRBV29-1 to TRBJ1-2; TRBD1 is a possible D gene (6 bases). The CDR3 sequence is 14 residues long. Germline V gene lookup returns CDR1 SQVTM and CDR2 ANQGSEA. V lost 5 bases and J lost 2, with 15 bases in between. The sequenced CDR3 bases are TGCAGCGTTTTAAGAGACAGGCTCAACTATGGC. Translated, it gives CSVLRDRLNYG. The CDR3 reads in full as CSVLRDRLNYGYTF.